The rows below give T cell receptor beta chains drawn from one sample of a study of PD-1 blockade in classical Hodgkin lymphoma. Produced via immunoSEQ multiplex PCR; TCRdb's table is partial and in-frame only. The repertoire holds a few thousand clones, with 70% to 80% as singletons. The source material was CD8+ T cells from blood, sampled before the fourth cycle of nivolumab. All receptors come from a human donor with classical Hodgkin lymphoma. The CDR3 runs from the conserved cysteine through the conserved F or W. Fields, in order: CDR3 DNA, CDR3 protein, V gene, clone size, J gene, D gene. A D gene is named only where the DNA matches it firmly. Clone size is stated in some rows and not others, as once, few, many or a class when expanded.

DNA: TGTGCCAGCAGCTTATGGGGCAATCAGCCCCAGCATTTT
CDR3: CASSLWGNQPQHF
V: TRBV7-9
size: few
J: TRBJ1-5
D: NA

DNA: TGTGCCAGCAGCTCCAAGCTCCCCTACGAGCAGTACTTC
CDR3: CASSSKLPYEQYF
V: TRBV5-6
size: NA
J: TRBJ2-7
D: NA

DNA: TGTGCCAGCAGTTACGGGGGGCGGAGTGAAAAACTGTTTTTT
CDR3: CASSYGGRSEKLFF
V: TRBV6-5
size: NA
J: TRBJ1-4
D: NA

DNA: TGCAGCGTCCAACCGACAGGGGGCTCGGGTGGCTACACCTTC
CDR3: CSVQPTGGSGGYTF
V: TRBV29-1
size: NA
J: TRBJ1-2
D: TRBD1

DNA: TGTGCCAGAAGCTTGGCAGGTGCAACCTACGAGCAGTACTTC
CDR3: CARSLAGATYEQYF
V: TRBV5-3
size: once
J: TRBJ2-7
D: NA

DNA: TGTGCCAGCAGCCAATCCGACCCGGGCGAGCAGTACTTC
CDR3: CASSQSDPGEQYF
V: TRBV4-2
size: NA
J: TRBJ2-7
D: NA

DNA: TGTGCCAGCAGCTTAGGGAGCTACACCTTC
CDR3: CASSLGSYTF
V: TRBV13
size: NA
J: TRBJ1-2
D: NA

DNA: TGTGCCAGCAGTCCGACAGGATTAACTGGAAACACCATATATTTT
CDR3: CASSPTGLTGNTIYF
V: TRBV6-5
size: NA
J: TRBJ1-3
D: NA

DNA: TGTGCCAGCAGCGAGGGACTAGCGGGGGGGCTGACGCCGCAGTATTTT
CDR3: CASSEGLAGGLTPQYF
V: TRBV5-6
size: NA
J: TRBJ2-3
D: TRBD2

DNA: TGTGCCAGCAGCTGGGGTCAAGATACGCAGTATTTT
CDR3: CASSWGQDTQYF
V: TRBV5-6
size: NA
J: TRBJ2-3
D: NA

DNA: TGCGCCAGCAGCCCTCCGAGGGGACAGGGCTACGAGCAGTACTTC
CDR3: CASSPPRGQGYEQYF
V: TRBV4-3
size: NA
J: TRBJ2-7
D: TRBD1

DNA: TGTGCCATCAGTGAGCGGTCCCAATACGACGAGCAGTACTTC
CDR3: CAISERSQYDEQYF
V: TRBV10-3
size: medium-sized
J: TRBJ2-7
D: NA

DNA: TGCGCCAGCAGCCAAGATCAAGAGGGGCGTCGGAACGAGCAGTACTTC
CDR3: CASSQDQEGRRNEQYF
V: TRBV4-1
size: NA
J: TRBJ2-7
D: NA

DNA: TGTGCCATCAGTGAGTCGAGGCAGGGGCATCAGCCCCAGCATTTT
CDR3: CAISESRQGHQPQHF
V: TRBV10-3
size: NA
J: TRBJ1-5
D: NA

DNA: TGTGCCAGCAGCCTTAAATCGAGACGACAAAGTCGGGCCAACGTCCTGACTTTC
CDR3: CASSLKSRRQSRANVLTF
V: TRBV7-2
size: NA
J: TRBJ2-6
D: NA

DNA: TGCGCCAGCAGCGGGACAGGGCGGAATGAGCAGTTCTTC
CDR3: CASSGTGRNEQFF
V: TRBV5-1
size: NA
J: TRBJ2-1
D: TRBD1

DNA: TGTGCCAGCAGTTTTGGGGGATCCTCTGGAAACACCATATATTTT
CDR3: CASSFGGSSGNTIYF
V: TRBV28
size: NA
J: TRBJ1-3
D: NA

DNA: TGTGCCAGCAGCTTAGACAGGAATGAGCAGTTCTTC
CDR3: CASSLDRNEQFF
V: TRBV7-9
size: NA
J: TRBJ2-1
D: NA

DNA: TGTGCTAGCAGCCCCCGGGACAGGGATAACAATGAGCAGTTCTTC
CDR3: CASSPRDRDNNEQFF
V: TRBV7-7
size: few
J: TRBJ2-1
D: TRBD1

DNA: TGTGCCAGCAGCCCCGGGGACACCGCGAACACTGAAGCTTTCTTT
CDR3: CASSPGDTANTEAFF
V: TRBV5-5
size: NA
J: TRBJ1-1
D: NA

DNA: TGCGCCAGCAGCCAACAATTAGATCTTGCCAGGCAAGAGACCCAGTACTTC
CDR3: CASSQQLDLARQETQYF
V: TRBV4-1
size: NA
J: TRBJ2-5
D: NA

DNA: TGCGCCAGCAGCCAAGATCGGGGTTCCTACGAGCAGTACTTC
CDR3: CASSQDRGSYEQYF
V: TRBV4-3
size: large
J: TRBJ2-7
D: NA

DNA: TGTGCCAGCAGCTTAGGGGCGCAGTTCTTC
CDR3: CASSLGAQFF
V: TRBV7-9
size: NA
J: TRBJ2-1
D: NA

DNA: TGTGCCAGCAGCCAAGTCTTAGCGTTAGCTCCCCCGAGGGAGACCCAGTACTTC
CDR3: CASSQVLALAPPRETQYF
V: TRBV4-2
size: NA
J: TRBJ2-5
D: NA

DNA: TGCGCCAGCAGCCAAGCGGGTCCATCCAATCAGCCCCAGCATTTT
CDR3: CASSQAGPSNQPQHF
V: TRBV4-1
size: NA
J: TRBJ1-5
D: NA

DNA: TGTGCCAGCAGCGCCGGGGGAGGCCCAGATACGCAGTATTTT
CDR3: CASSAGGGPDTQYF
V: TRBV9
size: NA
J: TRBJ2-3
D: NA

DNA: TGTGCCAGCAGGCCCATGGGGGAACTCTACGAGCAGTACTTC
CDR3: CASRPMGELYEQYF
V: TRBV28
size: NA
J: TRBJ2-7
D: NA

DNA: TGTGCCTCCCTCCCCCTGGGACAGAAAGGTAATCAGCCCCAGCATTTT
CDR3: CASLPLGQKGNQPQHF
V: TRBV28
size: NA
J: TRBJ1-5
D: TRBD1

DNA: TGTGCCAGCAGAGACAGTAATTCACCCCTCCACTTT
CDR3: CASRDSNSPLHF
V: TRBV5-4
size: NA
J: TRBJ1-6
D: NA

DNA: TGTGCCAGCGGGCCCACAGGGGCCTTGCTTGATGGCTACACCTTC
CDR3: CASGPTGALLDGYTF
V: TRBV27
size: few
J: TRBJ1-2
D: TRBD1

DNA: TGTGCCAGCGCGCGGGGATCAGCCTACGAGCAGTACTTC
CDR3: CASARGSAYEQYF
V: TRBV7-8
size: NA
J: TRBJ2-7
D: NA

DNA: TGTGCCAGCAGTTCCGGACAGGGCTCTGGGGCCAACGTCCTGACTTTC
CDR3: CASSSGQGSGANVLTF
V: TRBV27
size: NA
J: TRBJ2-6
D: TRBD1

DNA: TGCGCCAGCAGCCAAGACCCTAGCGGGGCGGGGACCGGGGAGCTGTTTTTT
CDR3: CASSQDPSGAGTGELFF
V: TRBV4-3
size: NA
J: TRBJ2-2
D: TRBD2

DNA: TGCAGCGTTACACCGAGTGGCTCCTACGAGCAGTACTTC
CDR3: CSVTPSGSYEQYF
V: TRBV29-1
size: NA
J: TRBJ2-7
D: NA

DNA: TGCGCCAGCAGCCAAGTGGGGGGCCTATACAATGAGCAGTTCTTC
CDR3: CASSQVGGLYNEQFF
V: TRBV4-3
size: NA
J: TRBJ2-1
D: NA

DNA: TGTGCCAGCAGCTTGGCCGACAGGGGGCAAGTAGATACGCAGTATTTT
CDR3: CASSLADRGQVDTQYF
V: TRBV11-2
size: NA
J: TRBJ2-3
D: TRBD1

DNA: TGTGCCAGCAGCTTCCCCAGAGCCCAGGCTAATGAAAAACTGTTTTTT
CDR3: CASSFPRAQANEKLFF
V: TRBV7-9
size: NA
J: TRBJ1-4
D: NA

DNA: TGTGCCAGCAGTTACAGGCGAGGGGAGACCCAGTACTTC
CDR3: CASSYRRGETQYF
V: TRBV6-5
size: NA
J: TRBJ2-5
D: NA

DNA: TGTGCCAGCAGTTTACTTCGACTAGCTGACTCCTCTGGGGCCAACGTCCTGACTTTC
CDR3: CASSLLRLADSSGANVLTF
V: TRBV27
size: NA
J: TRBJ2-6
D: TRBD2

DNA: TGTGCCAGCAGTGACCGGGGGGCGGTTGATACGCAGTATTTT
CDR3: CASSDRGAVDTQYF
V: TRBV6-1
size: NA
J: TRBJ2-3
D: NA

DNA: TGTGCCAGCAGCTTTGGCGGGGGGGCCTTTGAGCAGTTCTTC
CDR3: CASSFGGGAFEQFF
V: TRBV7-2
size: NA
J: TRBJ2-1
D: TRBD2

DNA: TGTGCCAGCAGCGCACGCAGGGGGCCTTACGAGCAGTACTTC
CDR3: CASSARRGPYEQYF
V: TRBV6-1
size: NA
J: TRBJ2-7
D: TRBD1

DNA: TGTGCCAGCCGGGCCACTACGGACCCCTACAATGAGCAGTTCTTC
CDR3: CASRATTDPYNEQFF
V: TRBV7-2
size: NA
J: TRBJ2-1
D: NA

DNA: TGTGCCAGTAGTATAAGGATGGTGGAGGGACCGGAGACCCAGTACTTC
CDR3: CASSIRMVEGPETQYF
V: TRBV19
size: NA
J: TRBJ2-5
D: NA

DNA: TGTGCCAGCAGCTTGGAGAACAGGGGGTACGAGCAGTACTTC
CDR3: CASSLENRGYEQYF
V: TRBV5-5
size: NA
J: TRBJ2-7
D: TRBD1

DNA: TGTGCCACCAGCAGTGGGACAGAGGGGCCTAATGAAAAACTGTTTTTT
CDR3: CATSSGTEGPNEKLFF
V: TRBV15
size: once
J: TRBJ1-4
D: TRBD1

DNA: TGTGCCAGCAGCTTAGGAAATCAGCCCCAGCATTTT
CDR3: CASSLGNQPQHF
V: TRBV7-2
size: once
J: TRBJ1-5
D: NA